This T cell receptor (beta chain) was obtained from a study of human T cells and chemical hapten exposure. General observations from the study: Expanded TCRs created a significantly greater count of big CDR3 similarity clusters than controls did. TCRs at high frequency, those above 1 in 1000, did not change with DPC sensitization.

TCRdb re-analysed the RACE reads in MiXCR, keeping a single row per CDR3 protein. The sample carries approximately 160,000 distinct CDR3 sequences, roughly 25% recorded once. The CDR3 length is 15 residues. CDR1 is LGHNA, CDR2 YSLEER, per germline. The V end lost 1 base, the J end lost 4 bases, and 13 bases lay between the germline ends. A word on this clonotype: Its antigen remains unidentified.

The time point is: patch test 3, about 24 weeks after DPC sensitization. Noted treatment: therapeutic diphenylcyclopropenone sensitization with weekly scalp DPC. Prior to each patch test being applied, blood was drawn. This specimen was whole blood, taken in connection with sensitization to the hapten diphenylcyclopropenone (DPC). This chain connects TRBV4-3 to TRBJ1-2, with a tentative D call TRBD1 (5 bases). This TCR derives from a young woman with alopecia areata. Some clones in this sample may be carry-over from other donors' samples. CDR3 nucleotide sequence: TGCGCCAGCAGCCAAGCGGCAGGGTTTGGCTATGGCTACACCTTC. Amino acid sequence: CASSQAAGFGYGYTF.